This is a list of T cell receptor beta chains from one sample in a study of CD8+ T cells in alopecia areata. The assay was immunoSEQ multiplex PCR, and TCRdb's table has in-frame clones only and misses some. The sample holds about 11,000 clones; around three fifths are singletons and the top ten take under 9.5%. The sample in question was skin, obtained at week 0. All receptors derive from a human donor with alopecia areata. Both conserved end residues are part of each CDR3. The D gene is left open where the match is weak. Rows may omit the clone size; those that give it use once, few, many or a size class.

.	TRBV13	TRBD2	TRBJ2-7	TGTGCCAGCAGCTTTTTGGCACTAGCGGGAGGCGCCTACGAGCAGTACTTC	CASSFLALAGGAYEQYF
.	TRBV29-1	.	TRBJ2-1	TGCAGCTCGCCCGGGGAGTTGCACAATGAGCAGTTCTTC	CSSPGELHNEQFF
few	TRBV5-1	.	TRBJ1-1	TGCGCCAGCAGCACCGGGACATATGAAGCTTTCTTT	CASSTGTYEAFF
once	TRBV6-1	.	TRBJ2-1	TGTGCCAGCAGCATCGGGGGCTACAATGAGCAGTTCTTC	CASSIGGYNEQFF
.	TRBV7-3	.	TRBJ1-1	TGTGCCAGCAGCTTGGACACCGTGAACACTGAAGCTTTCTTT	CASSLDTVNTEAFF
.	TRBV6-6	TRBD1	TRBJ2-7	TGTGCCAGCAGGCCGGACAGGGCTTTCTCCTACGAGCAGTACTTC	CASRPDRAFSYEQYF
.	TRBV15	.	TRBJ2-7	TGTGCCACCAGCAGCCGGCAAGGGGCCTCCTACGAGCAGTACTTC	CATSSRQGASYEQYF
few	TRBV7-6	.	TRBJ1-5	TGTGCCAGCCGCTCCGCGGCCGGGCGGGGGGGGCCGGATAGCAATCAGCCCCAGCATTTT	CASRSAAGRGGPDSNQPQHF
.	TRBV4-1	TRBD2	TRBJ2-5	TGCGCCAGCAGCCAAGAAGGATTGAGAGCGGGGGCCGCCTCGGAGCAGTACTTC	CASSQEGLRAGAASEQYF
.	TRBV11-1	TRBD2	TRBJ2-1	TGTGCCAGCAGCTTAGCGACTAGCGGGTACAATGAGCAGTTCTTC	CASSLATSGYNEQFF
.	TRBV12-5	.	TRBJ2-1	TGTGCTAGTGGTTTGGCACAGCCAAACAATGAGCAGTTCTTC	CASGLAQPNNEQFF
.	TRBV10-3	TRBD2	TRBJ2-3	TGTGCCATCAGCGAGGGACTAGCAGCTGGAGATACGCAGTATTTT	CAISEGLAAGDTQYF
few	TRBV7-9	.	TRBJ1-2	TGTGCCAGCAGTCCAGGGGCGGAAACCCCCTATGGCTACACCTTC	CASSPGAETPYGYTF
.	TRBV6-6	TRBD1	TRBJ2-7	TGTGCCAGCAGCCGCGGACAGGGGTTGATCTACGAGCAGTACTTC	CASSRGQGLIYEQYF
.	TRBV27	TRBD1	TRBJ1-3	TGTGCCAGCAAAACGACAGGGTCTCATGGAAACACCATATATTTT	CASKTTGSHGNTIYF
few	TRBV5-4	.	TRBJ1-1	TGTGCCAGCAGCTTGACCGGGAACACTGAAGCTTTCTTT	CASSLTGNTEAFF
.	TRBV6-5	.	TRBJ2-7	TGTGCCAGCAGTTACTCTTACCAGGGGGGTCTCTACGAGCAGTACTTC	CASSYSYQGGLYEQYF
.	TRBV6-1	TRBD1	TRBJ1-1	TGTGCCAGCAATCGACAGGGACTACCTGAAGCCTTCTTT	CASNRQGLPEAFF
few	TRBV29-1	TRBD1	TRBJ2-4	TGCAGCGTGAAATCACAGGGGGCGCTGCGTGAAAACATTCAGTACTTC	CSVKSQGALRENIQYF
few	TRBV5-4	TRBD1	TRBJ2-6	TGTGCCAGCAGCTCCTTCAGGGGGTCTGGGGCCAACGTCCTGACTTTC	CASSSFRGSGANVLTF
.	TRBV11-2	TRBD1	TRBJ1-1	TGTGCCAGCAGACTTAGACAGGGGACGAACACTGAAGCTTTCTTT	CASRLRQGTNTEAFF
.	TRBV7-9	.	TRBJ2-1	TGTGCCAGCAGCTCCCGATTGGGGCGAGGGCCCTACAATGAGCAGTTCTTC	CASSSRLGRGPYNEQFF
large	TRBV10-3	.	TRBJ2-3	TGTGCCACCTGGGACCCCACAGATACGCAGTATTTT	CATWDPTDTQYF
few	TRBV19	TRBD1	TRBJ2-7	TGTGCCAGTAGTACCCGGGACAGGGTAGTCGTCGAGCAGTACTTC	CASSTRDRVVVEQYF
.	TRBV7-9	.	TRBJ2-1	TGTGCCAGCAGCATTGACTCGGGACCGCAGTTCTTC	CASSIDSGPQFF
.	TRBV18	.	TRBJ2-7	TGTGCCAGCTCACCAACGGGACAATACGAGCAGTACTTC	CASSPTGQYEQYF
few	TRBV6-1	TRBD2	TRBJ2-1	TGTGCCAGCAGTGAAGCCTCGGGACTAGCGGGGTTGGTCTACAATGAGCAGTTCTTC	CASSEASGLAGLVYNEQFF
.	TRBV18	.	TRBJ2-3	TGTGCCAGCTCACCACCGATGGGCGGAAGCACAGATACGCAGTATTTT	CASSPPMGGSTDTQYF
.	TRBV29-1	.	TRBJ2-2	TGCAGCGTTGTAATGCGGGGAGAGCTGTTTTTT	CSVVMRGELFF